Sequencing of this T cell receptor (beta chain) was carried out in a study of blood T cell repertoires in COVID-19. As for the study in general: Samples came from the United States, Italy and Spain, spanning acute and convalescent COVID-19.

Across 20 to 25 US areas, participants ranged in age from about 18 to 89 years. Each participant's cohort was designated according to participant-reported clinical history. Per the study methods: Nucleated cell number was recorded as an estimate derived from reference gene primer amplification. Here immunoSEQ multiplex PCR was the method, and the copy in TCRdb shows in-frame clones only, minus some. V and J calls and clone size are given by that table; D and trimming were obtained from the DNA. The data hold 220,000 or so clones, with 75% to 90% observed a single time. The J segment lost 4 bases and the V segment lost 6 bases, leaving 13 bases of the junction unmatched. CDR1 is SGHVS and CDR2 is FNYEAQ in the germline V gene. The CDR3 has 16 residues.

Sequenced sample: PBMCs or T cells enriched from blood (not recorded which). The rearrangement joins TRBV7-6 to TRBJ1-1; TRBD1 matches 8 bases. The receptor was derived from a woman aged 18-29 years in a cohort exposed to, infected with or recovered from COVID-19 (not recorded which). CDR3 nucleotides: TGTGCCAGCAGTTCGGGGCCCCAGGGGGCGGGCACTGAAGCTTTCTTT. It translates to CASSSGPQGAGTEAFF. Complete variable domain (other parts from reference TRBV7-6 and TRBJ1-1): GAGVSQSPRYKVTKRGQDVALRCDPISGHVSLYWYRQALGQGPEFLTYFNYEAQQDKSGLPNDRFSAERPEGSISTLTIQRTEQRDSAMYRCASSSGPQGAGTEAFFGQGTRLTVV.